This T cell receptor (beta chain) was identified during a study of blood T cell repertoires in COVID-19. Overall study context: Both acute and convalescent COVID-19 samples were obtained from the United States, Italy and Spain. PBMCs, B-cell-depleted T cells, or T cells were the source of the cDNA or gDNA that made up the material.

Original handling: Estimated nucleated cell counts came from reference gene primer amplification. TCRdb's copy holds only in-frame clones and misses some; the assay was immunoSEQ multiplex PCR. For V, J and clone size, that table is used; D and trimming come from the DNA. This table holds 140,000 or so clones, around 87% found once. CDR3 length: 15 residues. Per the germline V gene, CDR1 is SGHAT and CDR2 is FQNNGV. Germline trimming cut 3 bases from V and 4 bases from J; bases unmatched to any gene: 4. This sequence joins TRBV11-2 and TRBJ1-5, with TRBD1 identical over 9 bases. Sequenced: peripheral blood. This TCR was recovered from a woman aged 55-70 years with active COVID-19. The CDR3 region is CASSLDRGANQPQHF. CDR3 coding DNA: TGTGCCAGCAGCTTGGACAGGGGAGCTAATCAGCCCCAGCATTTT.